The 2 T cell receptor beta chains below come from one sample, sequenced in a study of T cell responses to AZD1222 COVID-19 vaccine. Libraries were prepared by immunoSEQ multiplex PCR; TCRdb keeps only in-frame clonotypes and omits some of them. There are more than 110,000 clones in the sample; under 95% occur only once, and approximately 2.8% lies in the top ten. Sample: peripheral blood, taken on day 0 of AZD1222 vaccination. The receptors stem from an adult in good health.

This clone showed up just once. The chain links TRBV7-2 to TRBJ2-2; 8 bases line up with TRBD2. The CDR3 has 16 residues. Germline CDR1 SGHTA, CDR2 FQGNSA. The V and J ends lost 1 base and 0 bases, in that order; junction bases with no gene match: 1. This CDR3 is CASSLVAGTNTGELFF. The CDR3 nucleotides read TGTGCCAGCAGCTTAGTAGCGGGGACGAACACCGGGGAGCTGTTTTTT.

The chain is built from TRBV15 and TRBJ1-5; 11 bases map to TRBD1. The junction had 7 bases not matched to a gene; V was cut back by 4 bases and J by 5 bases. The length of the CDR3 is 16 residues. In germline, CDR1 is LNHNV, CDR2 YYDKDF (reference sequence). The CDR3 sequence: CATSIPGQGGYQPQHF. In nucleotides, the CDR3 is TGTGCCACCAGCATCCCGGGACAGGGGGGCTATCAGCCCCAGCATTTT. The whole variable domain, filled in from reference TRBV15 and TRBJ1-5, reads DAMVIQNPRYQVTQFGKPVTLSCSQTLNHNVMYWYQQKSSQAPKLLFHYYDKDFNNEADTPDNFQSRRPNTSFCFLDIRSPGLGDTAMYLCATSIPGQGGYQPQHFGDGTRLSIL.